This T cell receptor (beta chain) was recovered during a study of blood T cells in healthy people across ages. In terms of origin and age, donors were healthy Caucasian individuals from Russia aged roughly 6 to 95. The CDR3 covers 16 residues. The V and J ends lost 4 bases and 1 base respectively, with 15 bases between them. Germline V gene data show CDR1 as ENHRY and CDR2 as SYGVKD. With a J-beta primer mix and a sample-barcoded 5' primer, a second PCR ran about 7 to 12 cycles. Each cDNA molecule was tagged by a template-switch adaptor with 12 random nucleotides. TCRdb reprocessed the 5' RACE reads with MiXCR, giving one entry per CDR3 protein. Of around 850,000 distinct CDR3 sequences listed, approximately 35% are singletons. A note on this clonotype: Its antigen is as yet unknown.

Study findings and constraints: Estimates of total diversity, which came from one million sequenced T cells, were considered to be underestimates.

This chain joins TRBV10-3 and TRBJ2-3; D remains ambiguous. The source is a man between 18 and 35 years old in good health. Sequenced: blood. In nucleotides, the CDR3 is TGTGCCATCAGTGGGGTACTTTCTAAACGCACAGATACGCAGTATTTT. Its translation: CAISGVLSKRTDTQYF.